The 9 T cell receptor beta chains in this list originate from one sample, sequenced in a study of blood T cells in healthy people across ages. A second PCR of 7 to 11 cycles used a sample-barcoded 5' primer and a J-beta primer mix. TCRdb called the 5' RACE reads again in MiXCR, with one record for every CDR3 protein. This table has over 450,000 distinct CDR3 sequences, approximately 25% appearing once. The same sample was also used in a study of T cells of mothers and their children.

Sequenced sample: blood. These receptors originate from a boy younger than 18 in good health.

The chain recombines TRBV3-1 with TRBJ1-1, with a tentative D call TRBD1 (5 bases). The CDR3 covers 14 residues. Trimming cost V 2 bases and J 4 bases, with 11 bases left between them. Germline values: CDR1 LGHDT, CDR2 YNNKEL (reference sequence). CDR3 DNA: TGTGCCAGCAGCCAACGGGGCTCGGGCACTGAAGCTTTCTTT. Amino acids: CASSQRGSGTEAFF.

This clonotype has more than one count but fewer than ten. The rearrangement uses TRBV6-1 and TRBJ1-2, with no clear D. Trimming cost V 5 bases and J 0 bases, with 10 bases left between them. This CDR3 spans 14 amino acids. Per germline, CDR1 MNHNS and CDR2 SASEGT. CDR3 region: CASSPVGANYGYTF. Written as DNA, the CDR3 is TGTGCCAGCAGTCCCGTGGGTGCTAACTATGGCTACACCTTC.

CDR3 sequence (DNA): TGTGCCAGCAGCTTAGTGGGGGATAAACTGTTTTTT. This encodes CASSLVGDKLFF. The rearrangement joins TRBV7-2 to TRBJ1-4; TRBD1 might be the D (5 bases). The CDR3 length is 12 residues. Germline V gene lookup returns CDR1 SGHTA and CDR2 FQGNSA. The ends were cut back, 1 base at V and 11 bases at J, with 8 bases in the middle.

This clonotype was seen at least ten times. This sequence joins TRBV4-3 and TRBJ1-2; no reliable D call. V lost 1 base and J lost 12, with 18 bases in between. CDR1 LGHNA and CDR2 YSLEER come from the germline V gene. This CDR3 contains 14 residues. The CDR3 region is CASSQVLEPLGNTF. CDR3 nucleotides: TGCGCCAGCAGCCAAGTATTAGAGCCTCTGGGCAACACCTTC.

The sample holds a few counts of this clonotype. The chain links TRBV5-5 to TRBJ2-5; D is tentatively TRBD1 or TRBD2 (5 bases each). The J call may be mistaken, given a closer DNA end match to TRBJ2-7. The CDR3 totals 14 residues. Germline CDR1 reads SGHKS; CDR2 reads YYEKEE (reference sequence). CDR3 sequence: CASSLAGTAYEQYF. The CDR3 DNA sequence: TGTGCCAGCAGCTTGGCCGGGACGGCCTACGAGCAGTACTTC.

This chain uses TRBV6-5 with TRBJ2-3; D possibly corresponds to TRBD2 (5 bases). The CDR3 length is 16 residues. The germline V and J ends were trimmed by 2 bases and 2 bases, with 14 bases remaining between them. Per germline, CDR1 MNHEY and CDR2 SVGAGI. The CDR3 region has the DNA TGTGCCAGCAGTTACAGAGGAGGACGGCCCACAGATACGCAGTATTTT. Translating it yields CASSYRGGRPTDTQYF.

The V and J genes are TRBV29-1 and TRBJ2-3; D possibly corresponds to TRBD1 (5 bases). CDR3 size: 14 residues. The germline V gene has CDR1 SQVTM and CDR2 ANQGSEA. V was clipped by 4 bases and J by 1 base, with 12 bases between them. The DNA for the CDR3 is TGCAGCGTTGGGTTTGAACAGGGCACAGATACGCAGTATTTT. This translates into CSVGFEQGTDTQYF.

The chain couples TRBV29-1 to TRBJ2-1; 10 nucleotides agree with TRBD2. Germline-derived CDR1 and CDR2 are SQVTM and ANQGSEA. After removal of 0 bases from V and 4 bases from J, the junction contained 18 bases not matched to a gene. The CDR3 loop spans 20 amino acids. CDR3 sequence (DNA): TGCAGCGTTGAAGATCTAGGGCAGGAACAAACTAGCGGGGTATACAATGAGCAGTTCTTC. Its translation is CSVEDLGQEQTSGVYNEQFF.

This chain joins TRBV6-5 and TRBJ1-6; maybe TRBD1 (5 bases). The CDR3 is made up of 17 amino acids. Trimming pared 2 bases from V and 0 bases from J, leaving 11 bases between. Germline CDR1 is MNHEY and CDR2 is SVGAGI. CDR3: CASSYGTDSSYNSPLHF. The DNA of the CDR3 is TGTGCCAGCAGTTACGGGACCGACAGCTCCTATAATTCACCCCTCCACTTT.